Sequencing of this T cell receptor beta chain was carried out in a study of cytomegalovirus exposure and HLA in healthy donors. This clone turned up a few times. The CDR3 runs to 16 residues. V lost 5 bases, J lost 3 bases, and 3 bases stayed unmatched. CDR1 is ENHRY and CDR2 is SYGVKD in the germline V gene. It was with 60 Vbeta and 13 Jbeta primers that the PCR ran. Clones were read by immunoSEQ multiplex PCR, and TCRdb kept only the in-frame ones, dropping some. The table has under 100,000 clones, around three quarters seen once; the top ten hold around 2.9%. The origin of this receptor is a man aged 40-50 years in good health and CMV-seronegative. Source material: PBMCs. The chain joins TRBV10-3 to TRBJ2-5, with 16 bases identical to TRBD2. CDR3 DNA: TGTGCCATCAGTCCTGGGACTAGCGGGGGGGAAGAGACCCAGTACTTC. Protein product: CAISPGTSGGEETQYF.